These 12 T cell receptor beta chains share one sample of origin, sequenced in a study of identical twins. TCRdb processed the 5' RACE reads anew with MiXCR; each CDR3 protein has one entry. In the table there are 400,000 to 550,000 distinct CDR3 sequences, approximately 22% of which are singletons. This sample was shared with a second study, whose subject was T cells expressing NK-cell markers.

The sequenced sample was CD4+ T cells sorted from blood. The receptor source for this set is a woman between 18 and 29 years old in good health.

CDR3 residues: CASSLGALAQDRFF. CDR3 in DNA: TGCGCCAGCAGCTTGGGGGCTCTAGCACAAGATCGGTTCTTC. This rearrangement joins TRBV5-1 to TRBJ2-1; D is possibly TRBD2 (5 bases). Deletions cut 0 bases from V and 15 bases from J, with 19 bases between. The CDR3 has 14 residues. Germline-derived CDR1 and CDR2 are SGHRS and YFSETQ.

This clonotype was seen more than once but under ten times. The chain has TRBV20-1 and TRBJ1-1, with D possibly TRBD1 on 5 matching bases. The CDR3 totals 13 residues. In germline, CDR1 is DFQATT, CDR2 SNEGSKA (reference sequence). V dropped 1 base and J dropped 6 bases, with 12 bases sitting between them. The CDR3 sequence is CSARAGALPEAFF. DNA of the CDR3: TGCAGTGCTAGAGCTGGGGCACTACCTGAAGCTTTCTTT.

V gene TRBV12-3 or TRBV12-4 combines with J gene TRBJ1-2; D unclear. Between the trimmed V and J ends, which lost 1 base and 4 bases, there was a span of 7 bases. The CDR3 extends over 13 amino acids. In DNA form, the CDR3 reads TGTGCCAGCAGTTTAGTTCGTTCCTATGGCTACACCTTC. Translated: CASSLVRSYGYTF.

The V gene is TRBV2, the J gene TRBJ1-5, with TRBD1 as a possible D gene (6 bases). Germline CDR1 is SNHLY and CDR2 is FYNNEI. The V and J ends lost 6 bases and 4 bases respectively, with 13 bases between them. The CDR3 consists of 14 residues. The CDR3, as DNA: TGTGCCAGCAGCCCCGGGGACACAAATCAGCCCCAGCATTTT. It is translated as CASSPGDTNQPQHF.

This clonotype appeared a few times. The chain combines TRBV25-1 with TRBJ2-3; tentative D call: TRBD2 (6 bases). Germline V gives CDR1 MGHDK, CDR2 SYGVNS. This CDR3 has 15 residues. V lost 3 bases and J lost 5, with 15 bases in between. CDR3 loop: CASSDTGLEKDTQYF. The CDR3 region has the DNA TGTGCCAGCAGTGATACGGGACTCGAGAAAGATACGCAGTATTTT. The entire variable domain, with the rest obtained from reference TRBV25-1 and TRBJ2-3, is as follows: EADIYQTPRYLVIGTGKKITLECSQTMGHDKMYWYQQDPGMELHLIHYSYGVNSTEKGDLSSESTVSRIRTEHFPLTLESARPSHTSQYLCASSDTGLEKDTQYFGPGTRLTVL.

The V gene is TRBV12-3 or TRBV12-4, the J gene TRBJ2-5; 8 nucleotides align to TRBD1. The CDR3 totals 17 residues. The ends lost 4 bases at V and 1 base at J; junction bases unmatched: 11. This CDR3 reads CASSSDRAISTQETQYF. The CDR3 bases are TGTGCCAGCAGTTCGGACAGGGCAATCAGTACCCAAGAGACCCAGTACTTC.

This clonotype was detected only a few times. The rearrangement links TRBV20-1 to TRBJ2-5, with no clear D. There are 12 residues in the CDR3. The ends were cut back, 3 bases at V and 5 bases at J, with 10 bases in the middle. The germline V gene encodes CDR1 DFQATT and CDR2 SNEGSKA (reference sequence). CDR3 nucleotide sequence: TGCAGTGCTAGGCACAGTGGGGAGACCCAGTACTTC. It yields the protein CSARHSGETQYF.

This clonotype has only a few counts. This chain links TRBV6-2 or TRBV6-3 with TRBJ2-2; no definite D call. From germline, CDR1 is MNHEY and CDR2 SVGEGT. There are 16 residues in the CDR3. Trimming pared 0 bases from V and 7 bases from J, leaving 15 bases between. CDR3 sequence: CASSYSGLDRVGELFF. The CDR3 nucleotides are TGTGCCAGCAGTTACTCGGGCCTAGATCGGGTCGGGGAGCTGTTTTTT.

The chain joins TRBV20-1 to TRBJ1-1, with D possibly TRBD1 on 6 matching bases. CDR1 is DFQATT, CDR2 SNEGSKA, per germline (reference sequence). The CDR3 contains 12 residues. V was trimmed by 2 bases and J by 12 bases, leaving 16 bases between them. This CDR3 is CSARLGGHGTFF. For the CDR3, the DNA is TGCAGTGCTAGATTAGGGGGGCACGGGACTTTCTTT.

In the case of this clonotype: A read error is possible here, since a much larger clone lies one base away. The rearrangement links TRBV20-1 to TRBJ2-1, with 12 bases fitting TRBD2. CDR1 and CDR2 from the germline V gene are DFQATT and SNEGSKA (reference sequence). The CDR3 length is 18 residues. In nucleotides, the CDR3 is TGCTGTGCTAGGTCTGGCGCTAGCGGGGGGGCCAACTACAATGAGCAGTTCTTC. It encodes CCARSGASGGANYNEQFF.

The chain joins TRBV10-2 to TRBJ2-1; 7 bases are a match to TRBD1. V shed 7 bases, J shed 7 bases, and the junction held 1 base outside the gene matches. Germline V lookup: CDR1 WSHSY, CDR2 SAAADI. The CDR3 covers 11 residues. The CDR3 sequence: CASKDRNEQFF. As DNA, the CDR3 is TGCGCCAGCAAGGACAGGAATGAGCAGTTCTTC.

This clonotype occurred a few times. The genes are TRBV7-8 and TRBJ2-1; weak D call: TRBD1 (8 bases). The V end was cut by 4 bases, the J end by 10 bases, with 23 bases between. CDR3 length: 16 amino acids. Germline CDR1 SGHVS, CDR2 FQNEAQ. The CDR3 loop is CASSSEFYRGGTEQFF. The CDR3 DNA sequence: TGTGCCAGCAGCTCCGAATTTTACAGGGGGGGCACCGAGCAGTTCTTC.